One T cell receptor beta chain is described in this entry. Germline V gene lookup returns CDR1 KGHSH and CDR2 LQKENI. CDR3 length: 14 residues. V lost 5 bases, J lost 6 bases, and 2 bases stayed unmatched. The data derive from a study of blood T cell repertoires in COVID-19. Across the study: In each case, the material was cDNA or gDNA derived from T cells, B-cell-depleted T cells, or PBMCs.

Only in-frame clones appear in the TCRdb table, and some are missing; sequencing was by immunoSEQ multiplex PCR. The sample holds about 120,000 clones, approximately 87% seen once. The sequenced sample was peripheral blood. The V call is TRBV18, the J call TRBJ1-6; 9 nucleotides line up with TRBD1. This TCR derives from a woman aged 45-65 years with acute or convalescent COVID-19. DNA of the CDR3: TGTGCCAGCTCAACGGACAGGGGTAATTCACCCCTCCACTTT. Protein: CASSTDRGNSPLHF.